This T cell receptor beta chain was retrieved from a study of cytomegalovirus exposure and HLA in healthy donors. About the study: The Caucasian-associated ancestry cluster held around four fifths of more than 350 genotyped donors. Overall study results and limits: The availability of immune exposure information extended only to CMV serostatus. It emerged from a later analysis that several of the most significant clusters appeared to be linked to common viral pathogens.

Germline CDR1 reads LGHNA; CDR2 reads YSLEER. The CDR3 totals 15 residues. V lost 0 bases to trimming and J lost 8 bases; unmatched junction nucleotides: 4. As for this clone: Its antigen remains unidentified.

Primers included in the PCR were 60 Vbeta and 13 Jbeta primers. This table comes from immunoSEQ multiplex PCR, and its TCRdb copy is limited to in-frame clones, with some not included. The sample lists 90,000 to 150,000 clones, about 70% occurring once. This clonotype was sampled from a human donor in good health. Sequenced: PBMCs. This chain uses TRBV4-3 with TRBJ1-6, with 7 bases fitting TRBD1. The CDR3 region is CASSQEPQGYSPLHF. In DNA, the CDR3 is TGCGCCAGCAGCCAAGAACCACAGGGGTATTCACCCCTCCACTTT.